This TCR beta chain was retrieved from a study of blood T cell repertoires in COVID-19. Study background: Collection of acute and convalescent COVID-19 samples took place in the United States, Italy and Spain. In each case, the material was cDNA or gDNA derived from T cells, B-cell-depleted T cells, or PBMCs.

As handled by the study authors: For nucleated cells, counts were estimated from reference gene primer amplification. Only in-frame clones appear in the TCRdb table, and some are missing; sequencing was by immunoSEQ multiplex PCR. V and J calls and clone size come straight from that table; D and trimming were deduced from the DNA. The table has about 160,000 clones, 77% seen once; the top ten hold roughly 3.1%. Germline assignment: CDR1 DFQATT and CDR2 SNEGSKA (reference sequence). The V gene lost 2 bases and the J gene lost 10 bases, with 11 bases spanning the gap. CDR3 length equals 11 residues. The chain joins TRBV20-1 to TRBJ1-2; no definite D call. The receptor was derived from a man between 65 and 85 years old with acute or convalescent COVID-19. Sequencing was carried out using peripheral blood. The CDR3 nucleotides are TGCAGTGCTAGACTGTCCCCCTCCTACACCTTC. Protein product: CSARLSPSYTF.